These 27 T cell receptor beta chains were sequenced from one sample in a study of T cell responses to AZD1222 COVID-19 vaccine. The method was immunoSEQ multiplex PCR; TCRdb's version includes in-frame clones alone and lacks a portion of them. Counted here are about 150,000 clones, 87% occurring once; the ten biggest clones make up roughly a tenth. The source was peripheral blood, collected 28 days after the second AZD1222 dose. These receptors were taken from an adult who received the AZD1222 COVID-19 vaccine.

The gene calls are TRBV5-1 and TRBJ1-1; tentative D call: TRBD1 (5 bases). Trimming cost V 1 base and J 4 bases, with 8 bases left between them. The length of the CDR3 is 13 residues. CDR1 and CDR2 from the germline V gene are SGHRS and YFSETQ. In DNA, the CDR3 is TGCGCCAGCAGCTTGACTGGGACCACTGAAGCTTTCTTT. Translated: CASSLTGTTEAFF.

This clone occurred many times. CDR3 sequence: CASSPELGRLETQYF. Here the CDR3 DNA reads TGTGCCAGCAGCCCCGAGCTGGGGAGGTTGGAGACCCAGTACTTC. The V and J genes are TRBV6-4 and TRBJ2-5, with D perhaps TRBD2 (6 bases). There are 15 residues in the CDR3. Germline loops: CDR1 MRHNA, CDR2 SNTAGT. Trimming took off 6 bases at V and 5 bases at J, with 19 bases between the two ends.

The genes are TRBV6-2 or TRBV6-3 and TRBJ2-1; 9 bases agree with TRBD1. V trimming: 5 bases; J trimming: 9 bases; junction bases outside the gene matches: 14. This CDR3 is 16 amino acids long. Germline V CDR1 and CDR2: MNHEY, SVGEGT. The CDR3 here is CASSRPPGQGFSEQFF. DNA of the CDR3: TGTGCCAGCAGTCGACCTCCGGGACAGGGCTTCAGTGAGCAGTTCTTC.

This clone was seen a single time. This chain joins TRBV5-1 and TRBJ2-7; 11 bases are a match to TRBD2. Germline-derived CDR1 and CDR2 are SGHRS and YFSETQ. The CDR3 extends over 16 amino acids. The V gene end was trimmed by 0 bases and the J gene end by 4 bases; junction bases not matched to a gene: 6. The CDR3 DNA is TGCGCCAGCAGCTTGGGACTAGCGGGACCCCCATACGAGCAGTACTTC. It is translated as CASSLGLAGPPYEQYF.

Here the CDR3 DNA reads TGTGCCAGCAGCCCTGGTCACAATACGCAGTATTTT. The encoded protein is CASSPGHNTQYF. The chain carries TRBV14 and TRBJ2-3; no clear D. CDR3 size: 12 residues. CDR1 and CDR2 from the germline V gene are SGHDN and FVKESK. Trimming took off 4 bases at V and 7 bases at J, with 9 bases between the two ends.

The gene calls are TRBV29-1 and TRBJ2-1, with 10 bases identical to TRBD2. This CDR3 is 13 amino acids long. Germline V lookup: CDR1 SQVTM, CDR2 ANQGSEA. V shed 2 bases, J shed 15 bases, and the junction held 10 bases outside the gene matches. The CDR3 DNA follows: TGCAGCGTTGAATTACAACTAGCGGGACCCAGGTTCTTC. It translates to CSVELQLAGPRFF.

This clone was picked up a small number of times. This chain uses TRBV7-9 with TRBJ1-4; 9 bases agree with TRBD1. CDR1 is SEHNR, CDR2 FQNEAQ, per germline (reference sequence). V was clipped by 5 bases and J by 4 bases; unmatched bases: 17. This CDR3 has 19 amino acids. CDR3 DNA: TGTGCCAGCAGCCCGTCTGGGGACAGGGCAGGACTGTTTAATGAAAAACTGTTTTTT. It specifies CASSPSGDRAGLFNEKLFF.

This clone was observed at least ten times. The CDR3 sequence: CASSKGRQEAFF. As DNA, the CDR3 is TGTGCCAGCAGTAAAGGGAGACAAGAGGCTTTCTTT. This rearrangement joins TRBV28 to TRBJ1-1; no definite D call. V lost 5 bases and J 11 bases, leaving 15 bases between the germline ends. Germline CDR1 MDHEN, CDR2 SYDVKM. The CDR3 totals 12 residues.

There are a few counts of this clone. The rearrangement joins TRBV20-1 to TRBJ2-1; TRBD2 aligns across 10 bases. This CDR3 has 11 amino acids. CDR1 DFQATT and CDR2 SNEGSKA come from the germline V gene (reference sequence). Trimming at V came to 1 base and at J to 14 bases, leaving 2 bases not matched to a gene. CDR3 sequence (DNA): TGCAGTGCTAGAGCTAGCGGGAGTAAGTTCTTC. Its translation: CSARASGSKFF.

This chain uses TRBV28 with TRBJ1-5, with a possible D match to TRBD1 (6 bases). Trimming left V 6 bases short and J 1 base short, with 7 bases between. Germline assignment: CDR1 MDHEN and CDR2 SYDVKM. The CDR3 spans 13 residues. CDR3 in amino acids: CASRTGSNQPQHF. CDR3 sequence (DNA): TGTGCCAGCAGAACAGGGAGCAATCAGCCCCAGCATTTT. The full variable domain, in which reference TRBV28 and TRBJ1-5 provide the parts outside the CDR3, is DVKVTQSSRYLVKRTGEKVFLECVQDMDHENMFWYRQDPGLGLRLIYFSYDVKMKEKGDIPEGYSVSREKKERFSLILESASTNQTSMYLCASRTGSNQPQHFGDGTRLSIL.

The gene calls are TRBV24-1 and TRBJ2-7; D could derive from TRBD1 or TRBD2 (5 bases each). V was cut by 1 base and J by 2 bases, with 20 bases left in between. Looked up from germline, CDR1 is KGHDR and CDR2 is SFDVKD. The CDR3 contains 18 residues. CDR3 nucleotides: TGTGCCACCAGTGATTTACTTTCTTATCGGGACGGGACCTACGAGCAGTACTTC. Its protein is CATSDLLSYRDGTYEQYF.

V usage is TRBV19 and J usage is TRBJ2-7; either TRBD1 or TRBD2 may fit D (5 bases each). Germline V gene sequence: CDR1 LNHDA, CDR2 SQIVND (reference sequence). Trimming removed 5 bases from V and 4 bases from J, with 18 bases in between. The CDR3 loop spans 15 amino acids. The CDR3 coding sequence is TGTGCCAGTAGTTCCCAGAGGGACCCTAAATACGAGCAGTACTTC. Amino acid sequence: CASSSQRDPKYEQYF.

Only one count was recorded for this clone. The chain has TRBV5-1 and TRBJ2-7, with D possibly TRBD1 on 6 matching bases. Deletions cut 3 bases from V and 2 bases from J, with 12 bases between. Germline V lookup: CDR1 SGHRS, CDR2 YFSETQ. The CDR3 is 14 amino acids. CDR3 DNA: TGCGCCAGCAGCTCCCTGACAGGAACCTACGAGCAGTACTTC. This encodes CASSSLTGTYEQYF.

This clone has just one count. This chain uses TRBV6-6 with TRBJ2-7, with D tentatively TRBD1 or TRBD2 (5 bases each). The CDR3 contains 14 residues. CDR1 is MNHNY and CDR2 is SVGAGI in the germline V gene (reference sequence). The V and J ends lost 0 bases and 2 bases respectively, with 8 bases between them. In DNA form, the CDR3 reads TGTGCCAGCAGTTACTCGTCGGGGCCCTACGAGCAGTACTTC. Amino acid sequence: CASSYSSGPYEQYF.

A note on this clone: An end of the junction differs from the germline gene, which may be a read error. The chain carries TRBV7-9 and TRBJ2-6, with 11 bases lining up with TRBD1. The length of the CDR3 is 16 residues. Germline V gene data show CDR1 as SEHNR and CDR2 as FQNEAQ (reference sequence). This CDR3 reads CASSLDSGQGVNVLTF. CDR3 sequence (DNA): TGTGCCAGCAGCTTAGACTCGGGACAGGGGGTCAACGTCCTGACTTTC. Drawing the rest from reference TRBV7-9 and TRBJ2-6, the complete variable domain is DTGVSQNPRHKITKRGQNVTFRCDPISEHNRLYWYRQTLGQGPEFLTYFQNEAQLEKSRLLSDRFSAERPKGSFSTLEIQRTEQGDSAMYLCASSLDSGQGVNVLTFGAGSRLTVL.

CDR3 residues: CASSDAGGRGYTF. DNA of the CDR3: TGTGCCAGCAGCGACGCAGGGGGACGTGGCTACACCTTC. The chain uses TRBV5-4 and TRBJ1-2, with TRBD1 identical over 7 bases. The CDR3 totals 13 residues. With V trimmed by 4 bases and J by 7 bases, 7 bases remained unmatched. Germline assignment: CDR1 SGHNT and CDR2 YYREEE (reference sequence).

V usage is TRBV6-5 and J usage is TRBJ2-3, with a possible D match to TRBD1 (6 bases). Germline CDR1 MNHEY, CDR2 SVGAGI. Trimming left V 5 bases short and J 1 base short, with 13 bases between. The CDR3 runs to 15 residues. The CDR3 DNA sequence: TGTGCCAGCAGTCTCCGGGACATTCGCACAGATACGCAGTATTTT. Residues: CASSLRDIRTDTQYF.

This clone was observed a few times. The chain's CDR3 is CASSSRPAGEQYF. In DNA, the CDR3 is TGTGCCAGCAGCTCCCGACCAGCTGGGGAGCAGTACTTC. The chain has TRBV5-4 and TRBJ2-7; D not certain. Germline V gene data show CDR1 as SGHNT and CDR2 as YYREEE (reference sequence). V lost 3 bases, J lost 7 bases, and 14 bases lay in between. The CDR3 loop spans 13 amino acids.

The chain carries TRBV7-9 and TRBJ1-2, with D perhaps TRBD1 (6 bases). This CDR3 region has 12 residues. The V and J ends lost 5 bases and 7 bases respectively, with 11 bases between them. Germline V lookup: CDR1 SEHNR, CDR2 FQNEAQ (reference sequence). In DNA, the CDR3 is TGTGCCAGCAGCGCAGAACAGGGTGGCTACACCTTC. Translating it yields CASSAEQGGYTF.

This sequence joins TRBV18 and TRBJ2-7; possibly TRBD1 for D (6 bases). CDR1 is KGHSH, CDR2 LQKENI, per germline. The CDR3 consists of 16 residues. Trimming removed 5 bases from V and 0 bases from J, with 17 bases in between. Written as DNA, the CDR3 is TGTGCCAGCTCAGTCCGGGCCCAGGGGAGCTCCTACGAGCAGTACTTC. Protein sequence: CASSVRAQGSSYEQYF.

The J gene is TRBJ2-5, the V gene TRBV29-1, with 7 bases fitting TRBD1. The CDR3 contains 13 residues. The V and J ends lost 6 bases and 2 bases, in that order; junction bases with no gene match: 6. Germline V lookup: CDR1 SQVTM, CDR2 ANQGSEA. The CDR3 reads CSVDGTAQETQYF. The CDR3, as DNA: TGCAGCGTAGATGGGACAGCTCAAGAGACCCAGTACTTC. Full variable domain (rest looked up from reference TRBV29-1 and TRBJ2-5): SAVISQKPSRDICQRGTSLTIQCQVDSQVTMMFWYRQQPGQSLTLIATANQGSEATYESGFVIDKFPISRPNLTFSTLTVSNMSPEDSSIYLCSVDGTAQETQYFGPGTRLLVL.

Ten or more counts support this clone. The J gene is TRBJ2-7, the V gene TRBV7-9, with a tentative D call TRBD1 (6 bases). V was pared by 5 bases and J by 3 bases, with 11 bases between. The CDR3 has 13 residues. Germline V gene data show CDR1 as SEHNR and CDR2 as FQNEAQ (reference sequence). In DNA form, the CDR3 reads TGTGCCAGCAGCGAACAGGGTGGCTACGAGCAGTACTTC. Its protein product is CASSEQGGYEQYF.

The J gene is TRBJ2-2, the V gene TRBV4-2, with TRBD2 matching 9 bases. Trimming cost V 2 bases and J 6 bases; bases outside gene matches: 13. Germline V gene lookup returns CDR1 LGHNA and CDR2 YNFKEQ. The CDR3 extends over 18 amino acids. CDR3 protein: CASSQFLPSGTSSGELFF. The CDR3 nucleotides read TGTGCCAGCAGCCAATTCTTGCCTAGCGGGACATCGTCCGGGGAGCTGTTTTTT.

This clone was counted only a few times. The V gene is TRBV4-1, the J gene TRBJ1-6; maybe TRBD1 (5 bases). CDR1 is MGHRA, CDR2 YSYEKL, per germline. The CDR3 contains 15 residues. Trimming took off 2 bases at V and 8 bases at J, with 13 bases between the two ends. In DNA form, the CDR3 reads TGCGCCAGCAGCCAACAGGGCCCTGGGGATTCACCCCTCCACTTT. It translates to CASSQQGPGDSPLHF.

A word on this clone: This may be a read error: a much more frequent sequence differs by one nucleotide. The rearrangement links TRBV3-1 (or the pseudogene TRBV3-2) to TRBJ2-3; D unresolved. Trimming removed 4 bases at V and 1 base at J, with 3 bases between. This CDR3 contains 12 residues. Per germline, CDR1 LGHDT and CDR2 YNNKEL (reference sequence). This CDR3 reads CASSPRTDTQYF. The CDR3 nucleotides read TGTGCCAGCAGCCCCCGCACAGATACGCAGTATTTT.

This clone was seen only once. The chain links TRBV28 to TRBJ1-2; D possibly corresponds to TRBD1 (5 bases). Trimming left V 4 bases short and J 7 bases short, with 16 bases between. Germline V gene data show CDR1 as MDHEN and CDR2 as SYDVKM. This CDR3 region has 14 residues. The CDR3 region is CASSSGRLGLGYTF. As DNA, the CDR3 is TGTGCCAGCAGTTCGGGACGGTTGGGGCTTGGCTACACCTTC.

This clone has just one count. The chain recombines TRBV28 with TRBJ2-2, with D perhaps matching TRBD2 (5 bases). Germline CDR1 and CDR2: MDHEN and SYDVKM. V lost 2 bases to trimming and J lost 0 bases, with 7 bases between them. This CDR3 region has 15 residues. DNA of the CDR3: TGTGCCAGCAGTTTAAGACTAACGAACACCGGGGAGCTGTTTTTT. Its translation: CASSLRLTNTGELFF.